This T cell receptor (beta chain) derives from a study of CD8+ T cells in alopecia areata (dated 2018 in TCRdb). About the full investigation: The study used high-throughput TCRbeta sequencing to examine T cell clonal expansion in alopecia areata, in both the C3H/HeJ mouse model and human patients. On the human side, TCRbeta sequencing was run on scalp tissue and on sorted CD4+ and CD8+ peripheral blood T cells from healthy controls and from alopecia areata patients with either patchy or totalis/universalis disease. Scalp clonality was compared among normal scalp (n=4), patchy alopecia areata scalp (n=8), and alopecia totalis/universalis scalp (n=8). RNA came from the PAXgene miRNA kit for fixed scalp, the miRNeasy kit for PBMCs, and the RNeasy kit for mouse skin. Amplification of TCRbeta CDR3 regions was done by immunoSEQ multiplex PCR using 35 Vbeta forward primers and 13 Jbeta reverse primers.

Comments on this clone: What antigen it recognizes has not been identified. Nothing much larger sits one base from this clone, and base qualities are not available.

Lesional scalp punch biopsies and peripheral blood were collected from alopecia areata patients. PBMCs were isolated by density centrifugation and stained for CD3, CD4 and CD8, after which CD4+ and CD8+ T cells were sorted on a FACSAria. Untreated alopecia areata patients were recruited as part of a multicenter biomarker study. In several patients from the biomarker study, blood CD8+ T cells were sorted further into NKG2D-low and NKG2D-high fractions. Study-level results and caveats: Compared with normal scalp, lesional scalp, particularly in alopecia totalis/universalis, had higher clonality and more expanded CD8+ clones, which suggests antigenic drive. Unlike mouse skin, where gammadelta T cells dominate, normal human skin contains resident alphabeta T cells that get sequenced too, which complicates analysis of the scalp TCR repertoire. Compared with mice, TCR sequences shared between patients were less clear, possibly partly because of HLA diversity across the patient population.

The library was generated by the immunoSEQ multiplex PCR assay. For TCR sequencing, RNA was extracted from every sample and reverse transcribed into cDNA to serve as template. SuperScript III was used for first-strand cDNA synthesis, primed with a 2:1 mix of oligo-dT and random hexamers. Amplification bias was assessed with a synthetic immune receptor repertoire, and residual bias was removed computationally. The published analysis was carried out like this. Raw reads were preprocessed for error removal, and CDR3 was defined according to IMGT conventions as running from the conserved cysteine to phenylalanine. To get clonality, Shannon entropy was normalized by log2 of the number of productive unique TCRs and the result was subtracted from 1. CD4 or CD8 identity of scalp clones was inferred by cross-referencing scalp TCRbeta sequences with sorted blood CD4 and CD8 repertoires. This immuneACCESS table, as held by TCRdb, lists in-frame sequences with V and J called but not all clones. Of the missing ones, under half trace to an unresolved V gene in checked studies; the others have no known cause. That table furnishes V, J and clone size, whereas the DNA furnished D and trimming. In this sample the table shows more than 95,000 clones, 47% of which occur a single time. In total, the top ten clones hold under 12% of the sample.

The junction carries 14 bases between V and J, which are trimmed by 5 bases and 6 bases respectively. The germline V gene supplies CDR1 MDHEN and CDR2 SYDVKM. Counted from cysteine to phenylalanine, this CDR3 has 13 amino acids. Only the CDR3 part of the read is kept: 39 bases, read in frame from the first base. The clonotype was recovered from a human donor with alopecia areata. Material: NKG2D-low CD8+ T cells sorted from blood. The cell subset or site label of this sample denotes: sorted CD8+ NKG2D-low blood T cells. The rearrangement combines TRBV28 with TRBJ2-7; the D segment could be TRBD2, given 5 matching bases. The DNA sequence is given as TGTGCCAGCAGTACCTCCGGGAACCCCGAGCAGTACTTC. Translated, it reads CASSTSGNPEQYF.